Listed here are 12 T cell receptor beta chains from one sample, sequenced in a study of Graves' ophthalmopathy and Graves' hyperthyroidism. The sequenced template was RNA, covering the TCR beta CDR3 region. First-round RT-PCR relied on HTBI primers, and a second-round multiplex PCR came next. TCRdb fed the multiplex PCR reads into MiXCR, producing one record per CDR3 protein. This sample has about 600,000 distinct CDR3 sequences; approximately 35% occur once, and the top ten carry less than 4.5%. Source material: peripheral blood or thyroid tissue (not recorded which). The receptor source for this set is an adult man with Graves' hyperthyroidism.

This clonotype was seen a few times. The junction departs from the called germline gene at one end, perhaps through a read error. J is TRBJ2-7 and V is TRBV10-3, with D perhaps TRBD2 (5 bases). The length of the CDR3 is 14 residues. Germline V gene lookup returns CDR1 ENHRY and CDR2 SYGVKD. CDR3 sequence reads: CASSLYSGIYEQYF. Here the CDR3 DNA reads TGTGCCAGCAGTTTATATTCCGGGATCTACGAGCAGTACTTC.

This chain uses TRBV2 with TRBJ1-5, with 8 bases aligning to TRBD1. There are 14 residues in the CDR3. J was trimmed by 14 bases and V by 3 bases; bases with no gene match: 12. Germline CDR1 is SNHLY and CDR2 is FYNNEI. CDR3 region: CASSDTTGAPNEHF. The CDR3 DNA reads TGTGCCAGCAGTGATACGACAGGGGCCCCCAATGAGCATTTT.

The chain couples TRBV7-9 to TRBJ1-1, with D possibly matching TRBD1 (5 bases). The CDR3 sequence is 13 residues long. The germline gives CDR1 SEHNR, CDR2 FQNEAQ (reference sequence). The V end lost 8 bases, the J end lost 1 base, and 11 bases lay between the germline ends. CDR3 in DNA: TGTGCCAGCGGAGGGCAGGGGAACACTGAAGCTTTCTTT. Its translation: CASGGQGNTEAFF. The full variable domain, in which reference TRBV7-9 and TRBJ1-1 provide the parts outside the CDR3, is DTGVSQNPRHKITKRGQNVTFRCDPISEHNRLYWYRQTLGQGPEFLTYFQNEAQLEKSRLLSDRFSAERPKGSFSTLEIQRTEQGDSAMYLCASGGQGNTEAFFGQGTRLTVV.

The rearrangement joins TRBV14 to TRBJ2-7; 11 bases are a match to TRBD2. The end of the DNA aligns better with TRBJ2-1, so the J call may be wrong. Germline values: CDR1 SGHDN, CDR2 FVKESK. The CDR3 totals 14 residues. This CDR3 is CASSQLLAGVEQFF. The CDR3 bases are TGTGCCAGCAGCCAACTACTAGCGGGAGTTGAGCAGTTCTTC.

There are many counts of this clonotype. This chain joins TRBV7-2 and TRBJ1-6; no firm D call. The CDR3 runs 18 residues. The V end was cut by 7 bases, the J end by 0 bases, with 19 bases between. CDR1 and CDR2 (germline): SGHTA, FQGNSA. The CDR3 spells CASTLTVQLSSYNSPLHF. The CDR3 DNA follows: TGTGCCAGCACCCTCACAGTGCAATTAAGCTCCTATAATTCACCCCTCCACTTT.

A word on this clonotype: This clone may be a read error of a much larger clone one base away. V and J are TRBV7-6 and TRBJ2-7; 7 nucleotides match TRBD2. This CDR3 comprises 13 residues. V was pared by 5 bases and J by 5 bases, with 6 bases of the junction left unmatched. Germline V lookup: CDR1 SGHVS, CDR2 FNYEAQ. Written as DNA, the CDR3 is TGTGCCAGCAGCGCCGGGACTACCCACGAGCAGTACTTC. Protein: CASSAGTTHEQYF.

This clonotype was observed at least ten times. The chain is built from TRBV20-1 and TRBJ2-5; 7 bases align to TRBD1. The J segment lost 0 bases and the V segment lost 3 bases, leaving 7 bases of the junction unmatched. Germline V gene lookup returns CDR1 DFQATT and CDR2 SNEGSKA (reference sequence). The CDR3 has 15 amino acids. In nucleotides, the CDR3 is TGCAGTGCTAGGGTGGGACAGAAGTACCAAGAGACCCAGTACTTC. It encodes CSARVGQKYQETQYF.

The chain combines TRBV27 with TRBJ2-7; D is possibly TRBD1 (6 bases). Germline V gene data show CDR1 as MNHEY and CDR2 as SMNVEV (reference sequence). V was trimmed by 3 bases and J by 5 bases, leaving 11 bases between them. This CDR3 has 13 amino acids. The CDR3 DNA follows: TGTGCCAGCAGTTTTTGGGGACAAAACGAGCAGTACTTC. This gives the protein CASSFWGQNEQYF.

As concerns this clonotype: The CDR3 ends on some other residue instead of the conserved phenylalanine or tryptophan, so this is likely a read error. The DNA is omitted, as the CDR3 cannot be located on it reliably, and the CDR3 follows TCRdb's listing. CDR3: CSAENLRDGVG. The genes are TRBV20-1 and TRBJ1-1; no DNA check was done on the table's D call, TRBD1. Germline lookup yields CDR1 DFQATT and CDR2 SNEGSKA (reference sequence). The CDR3 spans 11 residues, counting both ends.

This chain connects TRBV10-2 to TRBJ2-5; D may correspond to TRBD1 or TRBD2 (6 bases each). The end of the DNA is better explained by TRBJ2-1, so the J call may be wrong. Germline V lookup: CDR1 WSHSY, CDR2 SAAADI. This CDR3 contains 14 residues. CDR3 DNA: TGCGCCAGCAGTGGGGGGGCCTACTACAATGAGCAGTTCTTC. Residues: CASSGGAYYNEQFF.

The chain uses TRBV7-9 and TRBJ1-2, with D possibly matching TRBD1 (5 bases). Germline V CDR1 and CDR2: SEHNR, FQNEAQ (reference sequence). CDR3 length: 14 amino acids. Between the trimmed V and J ends, which lost 1 base and 9 bases, there was a span of 15 bases. The DNA of the CDR3 is TGTGCCAGCAGCTTAGTCAGGGACCGGCGCAGCTACACCTTC. This gives the protein CASSLVRDRRSYTF.

At least ten counts were recorded for this clonotype. The chain carries TRBV29-1 and TRBJ2-7, with 9 bases identical to TRBD2. This CDR3 region has 13 residues. Per the germline V gene, CDR1 is SQVTM and CDR2 is ANQGSEA. Unmatched junction bases numbered 5, after V lost 2 bases and J lost 6 bases. CDR3 nucleotide sequence: TGCAGCGTTGAAAGAAGAGCGGGGGGCGAGCAGTACTTC. It encodes CSVERRAGGEQYF.